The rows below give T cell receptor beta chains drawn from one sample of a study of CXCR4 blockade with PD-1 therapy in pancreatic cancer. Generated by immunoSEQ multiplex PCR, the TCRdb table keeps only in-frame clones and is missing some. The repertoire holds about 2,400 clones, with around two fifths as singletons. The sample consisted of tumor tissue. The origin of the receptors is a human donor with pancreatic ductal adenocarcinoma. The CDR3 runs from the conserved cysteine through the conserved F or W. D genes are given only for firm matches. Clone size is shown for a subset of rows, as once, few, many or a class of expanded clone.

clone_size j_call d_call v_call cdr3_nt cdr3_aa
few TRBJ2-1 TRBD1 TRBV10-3 TGTGCCATCCGGCAGGGGGCCTCCTACAATGAGCAGTTCTTC CAIRQGASYNEQFF
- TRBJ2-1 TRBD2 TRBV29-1 TGCAGCGTAACCCTGGGGACTAGCGGGAGCAATGAGCAGTTCTTC CSVTLGTSGSNEQFF
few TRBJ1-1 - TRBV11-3 TGTGCCAGCAGCCAGCGTCAGGCGGACACTGAAGCTTTCTTT CASSQRQADTEAFF
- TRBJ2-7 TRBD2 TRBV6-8 TGTGCCAGCAGCCCCGGGACTAGCGGGATGAACTACGAGCAGTACTTC CASSPGTSGMNYEQYF
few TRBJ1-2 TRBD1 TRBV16 TGTGCCAGCAGCCCCCCACAGGGGCGTCGTGGCTACACCTTC CASSPPQGRRGYTF
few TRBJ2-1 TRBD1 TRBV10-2 TGCGCCAGCACCCGGGGACAGGGATACAATGAGCAGTTCTTC CASTRGQGYNEQFF
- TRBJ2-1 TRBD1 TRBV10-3 TGTGCCATCAAGGGACAGGTGAGCTCCTACAATGAGCAGTTCTTC CAIKGQVSSYNEQFF
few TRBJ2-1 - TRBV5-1 TGCGCCAGCAGCTTTTACAGCGGGTTTAGCTCCTACAATGAGCAGTTCTTC CASSFYSGFSSYNEQFF
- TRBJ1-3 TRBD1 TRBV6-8 TGTGCCAGCCGGGGACAGCCGGGATCGTCTGGAAACACCATATATTTT CASRGQPGSSGNTIYF
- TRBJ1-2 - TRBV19 TGTGCCAGTAGTGAACCAGGGGCGGGGGGCTCCTCTGGATATGGCTACACCTTC CASSEPGAGGSSGYGYTF
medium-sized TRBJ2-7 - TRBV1 TGCGCCAGCAGCCAAGTGGTTGGGATAGCGGGAGTCTCCTACGAGCAGTACTTC CASSQVVGIAGVSYEQYF